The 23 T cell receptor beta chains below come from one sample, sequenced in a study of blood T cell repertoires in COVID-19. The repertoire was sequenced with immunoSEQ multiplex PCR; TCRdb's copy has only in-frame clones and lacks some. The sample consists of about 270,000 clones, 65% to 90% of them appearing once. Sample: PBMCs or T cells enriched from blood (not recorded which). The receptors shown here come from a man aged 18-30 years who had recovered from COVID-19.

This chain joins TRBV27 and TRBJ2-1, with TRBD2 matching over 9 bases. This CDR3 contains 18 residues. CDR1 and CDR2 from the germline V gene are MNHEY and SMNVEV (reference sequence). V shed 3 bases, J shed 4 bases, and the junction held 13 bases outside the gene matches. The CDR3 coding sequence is TGTGCCAGCAGTTTTGCTGGCGGGGGGGCAGTGGGGTACAATGAGCAGTTCTTC. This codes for CASSFAGGGAVGYNEQFF.

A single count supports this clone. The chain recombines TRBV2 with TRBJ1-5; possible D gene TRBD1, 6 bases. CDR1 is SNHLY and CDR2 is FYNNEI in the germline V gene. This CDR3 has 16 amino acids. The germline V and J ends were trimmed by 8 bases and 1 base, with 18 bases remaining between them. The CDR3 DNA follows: TGTGCCAGCTCTCGCCGCTCTCAGGGGAGCAATCAGCCCCAGCATTTT. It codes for CASSRRSQGSNQPQHF. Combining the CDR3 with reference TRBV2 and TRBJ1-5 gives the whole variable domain EPEVTQTPSHQVTQMGQEVILRCVPISNHLYFYWYRQILGQKVEFLVSFYNNEISEKSEIFDDQFSVERPDGSNFTLKIRSTKLEDSAMYFCASSRRSQGSNQPQHFGDGTRLSIL.

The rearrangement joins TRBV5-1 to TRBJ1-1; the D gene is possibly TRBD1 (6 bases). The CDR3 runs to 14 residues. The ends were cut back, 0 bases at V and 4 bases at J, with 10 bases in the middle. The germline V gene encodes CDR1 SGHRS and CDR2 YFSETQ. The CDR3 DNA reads TGCGCCAGCAGCTTGGAAAGGGGGGGCACTGAAGCTTTCTTT. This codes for CASSLERGGTEAFF.

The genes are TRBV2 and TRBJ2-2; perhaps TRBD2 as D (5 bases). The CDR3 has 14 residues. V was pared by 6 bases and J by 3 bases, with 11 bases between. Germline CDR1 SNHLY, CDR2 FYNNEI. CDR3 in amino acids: CASSFQRYTGELFF. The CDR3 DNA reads TGTGCCAGCAGCTTCCAGCGGTACACCGGGGAGCTGTTTTTT.

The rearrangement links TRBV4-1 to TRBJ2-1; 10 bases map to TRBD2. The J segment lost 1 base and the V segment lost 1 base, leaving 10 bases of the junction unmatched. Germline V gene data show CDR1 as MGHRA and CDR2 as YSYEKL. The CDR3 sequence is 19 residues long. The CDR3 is CASSQVGLAGARSYNEQFF. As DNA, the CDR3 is TGCGCCAGCAGCCAAGTTGGGCTAGCGGGAGCGCGATCCTACAATGAGCAGTTCTTC.

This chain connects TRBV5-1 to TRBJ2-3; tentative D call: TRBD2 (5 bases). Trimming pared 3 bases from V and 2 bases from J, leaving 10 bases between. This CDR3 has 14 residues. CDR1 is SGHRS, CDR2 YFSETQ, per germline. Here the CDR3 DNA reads TGCGCCAGCAGCTACGGGGAGTTCACAGATACGCAGTATTTT. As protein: CASSYGEFTDTQYF. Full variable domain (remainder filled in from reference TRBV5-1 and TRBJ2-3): KAGVTQTPRYLIKTRGQQVTLSCSPISGHRSVSWYQQTPGQGLQFLFEYFSETQRNKGNFPGRFSGRQFSNSRSEMNVSTLELGDSALYLCASSYGEFTDTQYFGPGTRLTVL.

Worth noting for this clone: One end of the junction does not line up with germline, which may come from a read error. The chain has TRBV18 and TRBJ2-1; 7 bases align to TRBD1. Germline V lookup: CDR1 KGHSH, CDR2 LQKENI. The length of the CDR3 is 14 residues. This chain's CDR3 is CASSPATGANAQFF. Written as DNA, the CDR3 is TGTGCCAGCTCACCTGCAACAGGGGCCAATGCGCAGTTCTTC.

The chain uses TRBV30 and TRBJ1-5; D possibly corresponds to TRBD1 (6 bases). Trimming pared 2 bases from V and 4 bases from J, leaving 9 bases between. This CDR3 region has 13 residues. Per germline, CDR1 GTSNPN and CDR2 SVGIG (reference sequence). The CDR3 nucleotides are TGTGCCTGGAGTTACCAGGGGAATCAGCCCCAGCATTTT. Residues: CAWSYQGNQPQHF. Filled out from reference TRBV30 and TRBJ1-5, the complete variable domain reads SQTIHQWPATLVQPVGSPLSLECTVEGTSNPNLYWYRQAAGRGLQLLFYSVGIGQISSEVPQNLSASRPQDRQFILSSKKLLLSDSGFYLCAWSYQGNQPQHFGDGTRLSIL.

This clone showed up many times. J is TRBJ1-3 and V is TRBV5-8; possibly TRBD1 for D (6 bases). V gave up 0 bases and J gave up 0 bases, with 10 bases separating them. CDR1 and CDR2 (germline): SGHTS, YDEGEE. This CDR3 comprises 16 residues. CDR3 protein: CASSLVGAHSGNTIYF. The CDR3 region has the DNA TGTGCCAGCAGCTTGGTGGGGGCGCACTCTGGAAACACCATATATTTT.

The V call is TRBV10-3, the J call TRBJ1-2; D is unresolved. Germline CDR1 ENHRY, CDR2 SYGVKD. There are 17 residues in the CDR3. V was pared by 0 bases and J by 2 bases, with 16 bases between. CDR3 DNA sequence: TGTGCCATCAGTGAGTCGGTCGGCAGCGTTACCAACTATGGCTACACCTTC. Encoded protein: CAISESVGSVTNYGYTF.

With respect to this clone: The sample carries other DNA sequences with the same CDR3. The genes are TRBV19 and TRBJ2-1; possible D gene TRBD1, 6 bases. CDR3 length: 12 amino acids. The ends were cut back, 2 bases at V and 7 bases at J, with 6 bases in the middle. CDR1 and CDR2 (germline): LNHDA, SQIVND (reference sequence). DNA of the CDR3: TGTGCCAGTAGTATAAGGGGGAATGAGCAGTTCTTC. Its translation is CASSIRGNEQFF. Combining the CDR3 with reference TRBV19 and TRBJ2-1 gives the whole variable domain DGGITQSPKYLFRKEGQNVTLSCEQNLNHDAMYWYRQDPGQGLRLIYYSQIVNDFQKGDIAEGYSVSREKKESFPLTVTSAQKNPTAFYLCASSIRGNEQFFGPGTRLTVL.

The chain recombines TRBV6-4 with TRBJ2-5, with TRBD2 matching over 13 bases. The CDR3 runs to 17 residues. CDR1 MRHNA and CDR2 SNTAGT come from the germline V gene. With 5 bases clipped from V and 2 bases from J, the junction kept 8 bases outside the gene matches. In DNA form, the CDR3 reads TGTGCCAGCAGTTTACTAGCGGGGGGGCCGGATCAAGAGACCCAGTACTTC. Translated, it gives CASSLLAGGPDQETQYF.

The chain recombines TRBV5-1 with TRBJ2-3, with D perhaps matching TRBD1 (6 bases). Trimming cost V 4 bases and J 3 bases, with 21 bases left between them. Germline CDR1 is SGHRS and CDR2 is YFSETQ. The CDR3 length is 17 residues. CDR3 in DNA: TGCGCCAGCAGCCAGGGCCCGTCAGGGGCCGGGACAGATACGCAGTATTTT. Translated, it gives CASSQGPSGAGTDTQYF. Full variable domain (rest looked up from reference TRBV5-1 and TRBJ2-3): KAGVTQTPRYLIKTRGQQVTLSCSPISGHRSVSWYQQTPGQGLQFLFEYFSETQRNKGNFPGRFSGRQFSNSRSEMNVSTLELGDSALYLCASSQGPSGAGTDTQYFGPGTRLTVL.

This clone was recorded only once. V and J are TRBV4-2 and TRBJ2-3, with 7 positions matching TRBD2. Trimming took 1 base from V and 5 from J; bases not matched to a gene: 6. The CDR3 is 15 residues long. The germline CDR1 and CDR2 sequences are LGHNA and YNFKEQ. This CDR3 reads CASSQGLGEGDTQYF. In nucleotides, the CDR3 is TGTGCCAGCAGCCAAGGGTTAGGGGAGGGAGATACGCAGTATTTT.

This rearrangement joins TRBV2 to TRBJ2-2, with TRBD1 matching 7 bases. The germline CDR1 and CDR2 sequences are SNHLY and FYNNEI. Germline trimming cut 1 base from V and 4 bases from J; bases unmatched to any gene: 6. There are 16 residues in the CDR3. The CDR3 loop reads CASSEGGGQRTGELFF. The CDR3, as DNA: TGTGCCAGCAGTGAAGGAGGGGGACAGCGCACCGGGGAGCTGTTTTTT. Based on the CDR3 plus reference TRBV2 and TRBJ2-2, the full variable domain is EPEVTQTPSHQVTQMGQEVILRCVPISNHLYFYWYRQILGQKVEFLVSFYNNEISEKSEIFDDQFSVERPDGSNFTLKIRSTKLEDSAMYFCASSEGGGQRTGELFFGEGSRLTVL.

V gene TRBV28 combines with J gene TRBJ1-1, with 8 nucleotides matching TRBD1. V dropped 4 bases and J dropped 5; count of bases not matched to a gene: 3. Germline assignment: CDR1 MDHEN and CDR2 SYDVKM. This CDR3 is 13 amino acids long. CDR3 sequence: CASSYTGGTEAFF. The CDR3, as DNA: TGTGCCAGCAGTTACACAGGGGGTACTGAAGCTTTCTTT.

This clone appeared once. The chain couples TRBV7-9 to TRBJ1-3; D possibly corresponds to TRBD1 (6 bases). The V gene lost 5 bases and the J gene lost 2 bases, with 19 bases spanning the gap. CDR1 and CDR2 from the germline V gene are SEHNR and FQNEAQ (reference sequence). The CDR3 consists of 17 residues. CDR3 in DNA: TGTGCCAGCAGCCCCAGGGGCACAGGGCAGCCTGGAAACACCATATATTTT. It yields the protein CASSPRGTGQPGNTIYF.

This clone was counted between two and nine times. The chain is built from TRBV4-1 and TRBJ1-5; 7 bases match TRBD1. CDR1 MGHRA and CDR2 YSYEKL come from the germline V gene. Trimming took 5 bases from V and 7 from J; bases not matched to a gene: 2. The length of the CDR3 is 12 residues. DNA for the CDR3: TGCGCCAGCAGCTCCAGGGGGCAGCCCCAGCATTTT. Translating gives CASSSRGQPQHF.

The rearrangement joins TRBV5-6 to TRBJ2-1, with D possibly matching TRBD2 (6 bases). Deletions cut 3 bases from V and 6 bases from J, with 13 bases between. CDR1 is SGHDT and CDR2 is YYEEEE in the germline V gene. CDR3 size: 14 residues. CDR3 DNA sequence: TGTGCCAGCAGCTCAGCGGGCAAAATCAATGAGCAGTTCTTC. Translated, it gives CASSSAGKINEQFF.

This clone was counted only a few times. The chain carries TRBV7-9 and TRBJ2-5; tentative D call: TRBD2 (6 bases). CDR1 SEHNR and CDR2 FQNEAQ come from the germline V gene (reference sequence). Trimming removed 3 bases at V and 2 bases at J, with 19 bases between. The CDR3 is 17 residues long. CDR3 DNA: TGTGCCAGCAGCTTTAACGAATTTATAGCGGTTCAAGAGACCCAGTACTTC. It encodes CASSFNEFIAVQETQYF.

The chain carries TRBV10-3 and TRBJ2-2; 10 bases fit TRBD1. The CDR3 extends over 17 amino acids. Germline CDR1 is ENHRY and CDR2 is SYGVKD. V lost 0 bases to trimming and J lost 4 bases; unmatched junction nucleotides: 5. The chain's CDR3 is CAISESTGGLSTGELFF. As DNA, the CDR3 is TGTGCCATCAGTGAGTCGACAGGGGGCTTGTCCACCGGGGAGCTGTTTTTT.

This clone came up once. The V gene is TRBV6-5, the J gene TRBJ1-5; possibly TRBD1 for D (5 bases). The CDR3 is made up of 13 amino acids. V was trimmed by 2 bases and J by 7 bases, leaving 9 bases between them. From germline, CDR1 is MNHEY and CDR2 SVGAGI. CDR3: CASSYQGRQPQHF. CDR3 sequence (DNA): TGTGCCAGCAGTTACCAGGGCCGGCAGCCCCAGCATTTT.

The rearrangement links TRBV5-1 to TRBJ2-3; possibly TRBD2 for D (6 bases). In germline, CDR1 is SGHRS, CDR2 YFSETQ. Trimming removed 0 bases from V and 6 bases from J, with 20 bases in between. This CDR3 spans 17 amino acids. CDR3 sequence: CASSLEVVGYRGDTQYF. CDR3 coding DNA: TGCGCCAGCAGCTTGGAGGTGGTGGGGTACCGGGGGGATACGCAGTATTTT.